These 2 T cell receptor beta chains share one sample of origin, sequenced in a study of PD-1 blockade in mismatch repair-deficient tumors. Here immunoSEQ multiplex PCR was the method, and the copy in TCRdb shows in-frame clones only, minus some. This table holds over 100,000 clones, over 65% found once. The sample was peripheral blood, taken just over 59 weeks after starting pembrolizumab. The receptors stem from an adult with mismatch repair-deficient cancer.

The chain uses TRBV7-8 and TRBJ1-1; D is uncertain. The length of the CDR3 is 13 residues. Trimming pared 2 bases from V and 7 bases from J, leaving 11 bases between. Germline CDR1 and CDR2: SGHVS and FQNEAQ. CDR3 loop: CASSLTGYHEAFF. In nucleotides, the CDR3 is TGTGCCAGCAGCTTAACGGGATACCATGAAGCTTTCTTT.

The chain joins TRBV5-1 to TRBJ1-3, with 8 bases aligning to TRBD1. The CDR3 extends over 15 amino acids. After removal of 3 bases from V and 2 bases from J, the junction contained 4 bases not matched to a gene. Germline V gene lookup returns CDR1 SGHRS and CDR2 YFSETQ. As DNA, the CDR3 is TGCGCCAGCAGCTCGACAGGGGATGCTGGAAACACCATATATTTT. Amino acids: CASSSTGDAGNTIYF.